A single sample gave rise to the 24 T cell receptor beta chains below, sequenced in a study of blood T cell repertoires in COVID-19. Only in-frame clones appear in the TCRdb table, and some are missing; sequencing was by immunoSEQ multiplex PCR. This table holds about 260,000 clones, around 80% found once. The sequenced material came from PBMCs or T cells enriched from blood (not recorded which). The receptor source for this set is a young man with acute COVID-19.

The gene calls are TRBV28 and TRBJ1-4; the match to TRBD1 covers 7 bases. This CDR3 comprises 15 residues. The germline CDR1 and CDR2 sequences are MDHEN and SYDVKM. The V and J ends lost 5 bases and 4 bases, in that order; junction bases with no gene match: 7. The CDR3 here is CASSAPGQFNEKLFF. The CDR3 nucleotides are TGTGCCAGCAGTGCGCCGGGACAGTTTAATGAAAAACTGTTTTTT.

Of note for this clone: The junction and the germline gene differ at one end; a read error may be behind it. The rearrangement uses TRBV5-1 and TRBJ1-1; possible D gene TRBD1, 5 bases. This CDR3 is built from 14 residues. CDR1 and CDR2 (germline): SGHRS, YFSETQ. The CDR3 sequence: CASSGEGVNTEAFF. CDR3 in DNA: TGTGCCAGCAGCGGGGAAGGGGTGAACACTGAAGCTTTCTTT. The whole variable domain, remainder taken from reference TRBV5-1 and TRBJ1-1, is KAGVTQTPRYLIKTRGQQVTLSCSPISGHRSVSWYQQTPGQGLQFLFEYFSETQRNKGNFPGRFSGRQFSNSRSEMNVSTLELGDSALYLCASSGEGVNTEAFFGQGTRLTVV.

The chain combines TRBV3-1 (or the pseudogene TRBV3-2) with TRBJ2-3; 8 bases fit TRBD2. CDR1 and CDR2 from the germline V gene are LGHDT and YNNKEL (reference sequence). The CDR3 spans 15 residues. J gave up 6 bases and V 1 base, and 6 bases lay outside the gene matches. This chain's CDR3 is CASSQVMTSADTQYF. Written as DNA, the CDR3 is TGTGCCAGCAGCCAAGTTATGACTAGCGCGGATACGCAGTATTTT.

This clone has ten or more counts. The V gene is TRBV27, the J gene TRBJ2-7; possible D gene TRBD1, 6 bases. This CDR3 contains 15 residues. Trimming removed 6 bases from V and 0 bases from J, with 15 bases in between. Germline CDR1 is MNHEY and CDR2 is SMNVEV (reference sequence). CDR3 in amino acids: CASRKPGTHSYEQYV. DNA for the CDR3: TGTGCCAGCAGGAAACCCGGGACACACTCCTACGAGCAGTACGTC.

The V and J genes are TRBV12-3 or TRBV12-4 and TRBJ2-5; 8 bases match TRBD2. CDR3 length: 13 amino acids. Germline trimming cut 6 bases from V and 5 bases from J; bases unmatched to any gene: 5. DNA for the CDR3: TGTGCCAGCAGCCTAGGACTAGCCGAGACCCAGTACTTC. This sequence encodes CASSLGLAETQYF.

To note about this clone: The sample holds other DNA sequences that translate to the same CDR3. The chain couples TRBV12-3 or TRBV12-4 to TRBJ1-5; 7 nucleotides line up with TRBD1. The CDR3 length is 13 residues. V lost 3 bases and J lost 4; bases outside the gene matches: 0. This chain's CDR3 is CASSFRGNQPQHF. DNA for the CDR3: TGTGCCAGCAGTTTCAGGGGGAATCAGCCCCAGCATTTT.

This clone was observed a few times. This chain uses TRBV5-8 with TRBJ1-5; TRBD1 matches 8 bases. The CDR3 runs 13 residues. J lost 6 bases, V lost 3 bases, and 2 bases had no gene match. CDR1 is SGHTS and CDR2 is YDEGEE in the germline V gene. The CDR3 here is CASSWTGSQPQHF. DNA for the CDR3: TGTGCCAGCAGCTGGACAGGGAGTCAGCCCCAGCATTTT. The variable domain in full, with the rest retrieved from reference TRBV5-8 and TRBJ1-5, is EAGVTQSPTHLIKTRGQQATLRCSPISGHTSVYWYQQALGLGLQFLLWYDEGEERNRGNFPPRFSGRQFPNYSSELNVNALELEDSALYLCASSWTGSQPQHFGDGTRLSIL.

The CDR3 is CATSVGVNEQFF. The CDR3 DNA reads TGTGCCACCAGTGTCGGGGTGAATGAGCAGTTCTTC. This rearrangement joins TRBV24-1 to TRBJ2-1, with a weak D call TRBD2 (5 bases). Germline lookup yields CDR1 KGHDR and CDR2 SFDVKD. The CDR3 has 12 residues. Deletions cut 5 bases from V and 7 bases from J, with 8 bases between.

Comment on this clone: An end of the junction differs from the germline gene, which may be a read error. The rearrangement joins TRBV5-1 to TRBJ2-3, with D perhaps TRBD2 (6 bases). The CDR3 covers 15 residues. CDR1 is SGHRS, CDR2 YFSETQ, per germline. DNA of the CDR3: TGTGCCAGCAGCTTGTTAGCGGATCACACAGATACGCAGTATTTT. It encodes CASSLLADHTDTQYF.

This chain links TRBV29-1 with TRBJ2-3; 7 bases are a match to TRBD1. V was pared by 4 bases and J by 5 bases, with 12 bases of the junction left unmatched. Germline V gene lookup returns CDR1 SQVTM and CDR2 ANQGSEA. The length of the CDR3 is 15 residues. The CDR3 DNA sequence: TGCAGCGTTGGACAGGGAACCAGGGGCAGAGATACGCAGTATTTT. This translates into CSVGQGTRGRDTQYF.

This clone was seen just once. The genes are TRBV7-2 and TRBJ1-3; D possibly corresponds to TRBD1 (6 bases). V lost 1 base and J 8 bases, leaving 15 bases between the germline ends. This CDR3 comprises 15 residues. Looked up from germline, CDR1 is SGHTA and CDR2 is FQGNSA. CDR3 in amino acids: CASSLEPRGTDTIYF. The CDR3 DNA sequence: TGTGCCAGCAGCTTAGAGCCCAGGGGTACCGACACCATATATTTT.

This rearrangement joins TRBV3-1 (or the pseudogene TRBV3-2) to TRBJ2-2, with TRBD2 matching over 11 bases. The germline V gene has CDR1 LGHDT and CDR2 YNNKEL (reference sequence). This CDR3 spans 16 amino acids. V lost 1 base to trimming and J lost 5 bases; unmatched junction nucleotides: 3. The CDR3 nucleotides read TGTGCCAGCAGCCAAGTCCTAGCGGGAGGAACCGGGGAGCTGTTTTTT. As protein: CASSQVLAGGTGELFF.

V gene TRBV11-3 combines with J gene TRBJ2-1; no firm D call. Trimming removed 3 bases from V and 3 bases from J, with 6 bases in between. Germline V lookup: CDR1 SGHNT, CDR2 YENEEA. This CDR3 contains 13 residues. CDR3 in amino acids: CASSLADYNEQFF. The CDR3 DNA sequence: TGTGCCAGCAGCTTGGCGGACTACAATGAGCAGTTCTTC.

V usage is TRBV7-2 and J usage is TRBJ1-5; D is perhaps TRBD1 (5 bases). CDR1 is SGHTA, CDR2 FQGNSA, per germline. The germline V and J ends were trimmed by 6 bases and 4 bases, with 16 bases remaining between them. The CDR3 runs to 15 residues. The CDR3 spells CASSLGGTGNQPQHF. The CDR3 DNA follows: TGTGCCAGCAGTCTCGGGGGGACGGGTAATCAGCCCCAGCATTTT.

The V call is TRBV2, the J call TRBJ2-4; tentative D call: TRBD1 (5 bases). Germline V gives CDR1 SNHLY, CDR2 FYNNEI. The V end was cut by 6 bases, the J end by 1 base, with 13 bases between. The CDR3 consists of 15 residues. In nucleotides, the CDR3 is TGTGCCAGCAGGAGGCAGGGCATCGCCAAAAACATTCAGTACTTC. As protein: CASRRQGIAKNIQYF. Together with reference TRBV2 and TRBJ2-4, the CDR3 gives the full variable domain: EPEVTQTPSHQVTQMGQEVILRCVPISNHLYFYWYRQILGQKVEFLVSFYNNEISEKSEIFDDQFSVERPDGSNFTLKIRSTKLEDSAMYFCASRRQGIAKNIQYFGAGTRLSVL.

Concerning this clone itself: Since a much larger clone is just one base distant, this may be a read error. The rearrangement uses TRBV11-2 and TRBJ1-2; 7 bases map to TRBD1. V dropped 5 bases and J dropped 3; count of bases not matched to a gene: 3. The CDR3 sequence is 13 residues long. Germline lookup yields CDR1 SGHAT and CDR2 FQNNGV. CDR3 loop: CASSPGTDYGYTF. CDR3 sequence (DNA): TGTGCCAGCAGCCCCGGGACAGACTATGGCTACACCTTC.

The chain links TRBV6-1 to TRBJ1-2; no firm D call. This CDR3 contains 13 residues. Trimming removed 1 base at V and 7 bases at J, with 10 bases between. Germline-derived CDR1 and CDR2 are MNHNS and SASEGT. CDR3 sequence reads: CASSEGWRAGYTF. CDR3 nucleotide sequence: TGTGCCAGCAGTGAAGGGTGGAGGGCTGGCTACACCTTC.

The chain has TRBV4-1 and TRBJ1-5; D might be TRBD1 (6 bases). Trimming took 7 bases from V and 3 from J, leaving 16 bases between them. The germline gives CDR1 MGHRA, CDR2 YSYEKL. The CDR3 runs to 15 residues. CDR3 sequence reads: CASTEGGVFNQPQHF. The CDR3 DNA follows: TGCGCCAGCACCGAAGGGGGGGTCTTCAATCAGCCCCAGCATTTT.

In this sample, this clone turned up a few times. V is TRBV4-1 and J is TRBJ1-2, with 9 bases matching TRBD1. J gave up 8 bases and V 3 bases, and 22 bases lay outside the gene matches. The germline V gene has CDR1 MGHRA and CDR2 YSYEKL. This CDR3 has 19 amino acids. Here the CDR3 reads CASSQEKLRDRVLAPGYTF. DNA of the CDR3: TGCGCCAGCAGCCAGGAAAAACTACGGGACAGGGTTTTGGCTCCGGGCTACACCTTC.

Only a few counts were recorded for this clone. The rearrangement links TRBV30 to TRBJ1-2; D not certain. Trimming shortened V by 5 bases and J by 5 bases, and 18 bases separated the two germline ends. The CDR3 is 14 amino acids. Germline V gene sequence: CDR1 GTSNPN, CDR2 SVGIG (reference sequence). In nucleotides, the CDR3 is TGTGCCTGGGGTCCTCCCCCTCCAGTTTATGGCTACACCTTC. Protein: CAWGPPPPVYGYTF.

As to this clone: A much larger clone differs from this one at a single base, so this may be a read error. In the same sample, other DNA sequences code for this CDR3. V and J are TRBV7-6 and TRBJ2-3; D perhaps matches TRBD2 (6 bases). Germline loops: CDR1 SGHVS, CDR2 FNYEAQ. The CDR3 spans 12 residues. V shed 3 bases and J shed 5 bases, with 6 bases lying between them. The CDR3 reads CASSFGGDTQYF. CDR3 in DNA: TGTGCCAGCAGCTTCGGGGGAGATACGCAGTATTTT.

The chain carries TRBV15 and TRBJ1-2; D uncertain. This CDR3 is built from 15 residues. The germline gives CDR1 LNHNV, CDR2 YYDKDF (reference sequence). Trimming stripped 6 bases from V and 0 bases from J, with 14 bases between. The CDR3 is CATRFSRQTNYGYTF. The CDR3 bases are TGTGCCACCAGATTCTCGAGACAAACTAACTATGGCTACACCTTC.

J is TRBJ1-2 and V is TRBV3-1 (or the pseudogene TRBV3-2), with D hard to call. V dropped 4 bases and J dropped 4 bases, with 7 bases sitting between them. The CDR3 is 12 residues long. Germline CDR1 and CDR2: LGHDT and YNNKEL (reference sequence). CDR3 sequence: CASSLKSYGYTF. In DNA, the CDR3 is TGTGCCAGCAGCCTCAAGAGCTATGGCTACACCTTC.

The chain links TRBV6-5 to TRBJ2-4; TRBD1 matches 7 bases. The germline V gene encodes CDR1 MNHEY and CDR2 SVGAGI. This CDR3 has 14 amino acids. V shed 4 bases, J shed 4 bases, and the junction held 4 bases outside the gene matches. In DNA, the CDR3 is TGTGCCAGCAGTTCCGGGACAGCGAAAAACATTCAGTACTTC. It encodes CASSSGTAKNIQYF.